This T cell receptor beta chain was found in a study of neoadjuvant anti-PD-1 for oral cavity cancer. Study as a whole: Nivolumab at 3 mg/kg was mostly given biweekly, three to four doses, pre-surgery. Patients without progression got a fourth dose around day 43.

V was clipped by 2 bases and J by 0 bases, with 10 bases between them. Germline loops: CDR1 GTSNPN, CDR2 SVGIG (reference sequence). CDR3 length: 14 amino acids. These oral cavity squamous cell carcinomas were HPV-negative and locally advanced. Assay: immunoSEQ multiplex PCR; the TCRdb copy retains only in-frame clones and omits some. The table has approximately 15,000 clones, approximately 70% seen once. The chain joins TRBV30 to TRBJ1-1; D gene ambiguous. The TCR originated in a person between 35 and 79 years old with oral cavity squamous cell carcinoma. Source: PBMCs, taken before nivolumab (anti-PD-1) treatment. CDR3 amino acids: CAWSPSLVNTEAFF. The CDR3 DNA follows: TGTGCCTGGAGTCCCAGCCTTGTGAACACTGAAGCTTTCTTT.